The present T cell receptor beta chain was sequenced within a study of blood T cell repertoires in COVID-19 (dated by TCRdb to the early 2020s). About the study as a whole: Samples covering the acute and convalescent phases of COVID-19 were provided by collaborators in the United States, Italy and Spain. The prospective study material was composed of cDNA or gDNA derived from T cells, B-cell-depleted T cells, or PBMCs. Subjects who had been exposed to COVID-19, were actively infected with it, or had recovered from it provided the deeply sampled blood TCRbeta repertoires that made up the dataset. The repertoires were released in a freely available public database intended as a resource for research on the immune response to SARS-CoV-2. The samples were drawn from two sources: the first 160 participants of the ongoing ImmuneRACE study, and 1,200 or so subjects contributed by 6 global collaborators. A de-identified subject ID, COVID-19 status, age in years and sex were almost always included in the sample metadata. Where available, HLA class I and class II types were obtained from metadata supplied by the sample provider rather than from assay-based typing. On the study overall, not on this receptor specifically: Clinical and demographic metadata were provided uncurated, with the amount varying by source and participant.

Collaborating institutions collected whole blood in K2EDTA tubes following their own protocols. Collaborator samples were shipped for TCRbeta analysis as frozen whole blood, isolated PBMCs, or DNA extracted from either sample type. With respect to this clone: No cognate antigen has been identified for it. The germline gene is not matched at one end of the junction; a read error may be the cause.

TCRbeta CDR3 regions were amplified from genomic DNA using the immunoSEQ Assay, a bias-controlled multiplex PCR. In the source study's methods: The number of nucleated cells in each sample was estimated from the amplification of reference gene primers within the assay. Sequence reads were collapsed and filtered to measure the absolute abundance of every unique TCRbeta CDR3 rearrangement. For each sample, productive Simpson clonality was calculated by taking the square root of Simpson's diversity index across productive rearrangements. TCRdb holds this immuneACCESS table with in-frame rearrangements only. Some clones are missing; in checked studies, unresolved V genes explain under half, and the rest has no known cause. D and trimming were read from the DNA, whereas the V and J calls and clone size are those reported in that table. This sample lists 9,500 or so clones; roughly nine tenths were detected once. Jointly, the top ten make up 5.5% to 6% of the sample.

The cysteine opens and the phenylalanine closes a CDR3 of 12 amino acids. Only the CDR3 part of the read is kept: 36 bases, read in frame from the first base. The germline V gene (reference sequence) yields GTSNPN for CDR1 and SVGIG for CDR2. The rearranged segments are TRBV30 and TRBJ2-4, and 8 bases in between align with TRBD1. This TCR was recovered from a human donor in a cohort sampled during active COVID-19. Sequences were obtained from peripheral blood. At the DNA level, the sequence is TGTGCCTGGAGTCTACAGGGGGTACCGGCGAACTTC. Its amino acids are CAWSLQGVPANF.